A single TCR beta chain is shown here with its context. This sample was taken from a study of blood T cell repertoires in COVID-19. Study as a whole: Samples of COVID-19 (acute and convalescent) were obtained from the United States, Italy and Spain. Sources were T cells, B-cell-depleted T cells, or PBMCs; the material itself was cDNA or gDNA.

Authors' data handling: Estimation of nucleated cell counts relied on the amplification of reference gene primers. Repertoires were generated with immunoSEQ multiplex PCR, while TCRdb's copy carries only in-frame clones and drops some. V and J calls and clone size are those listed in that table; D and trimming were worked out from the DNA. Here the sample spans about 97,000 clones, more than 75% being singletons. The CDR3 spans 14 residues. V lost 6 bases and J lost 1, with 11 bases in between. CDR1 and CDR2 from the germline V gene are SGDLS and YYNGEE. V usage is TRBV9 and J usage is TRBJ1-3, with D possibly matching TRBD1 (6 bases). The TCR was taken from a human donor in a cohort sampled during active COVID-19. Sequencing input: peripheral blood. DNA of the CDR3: TGTGCCAGCACCGAGGGGGGGTCTGGAAACACCATATATTTT. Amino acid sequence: CASTEGGSGNTIYF.